This TCR beta chain came from a study of OX40 agonist ivuxolimab in advanced cancers. The CDR3 runs to 13 residues. V trimming: 5 bases; J trimming: 7 bases; junction bases outside the gene matches: 6. Germline V gives CDR1 SGHTA, CDR2 FQGNSA. Overall study results and limits: CD8+ T cells averaged more expanded clones than CD4+. Antigen specificity was not determined for the expanded peripheral T cells.

Only in-frame clones appear in the TCRdb table, and some are missing; sequencing was by immunoSEQ multiplex PCR. The table lists around 37,000 clones, 81% of them singletons. As regards this clone: Its specificity is unknown.

The sequenced sample was CD4+ or CD8+ T cells sorted from blood, obtained in a trial of the OX40 agonist ivuxolimab. The clonotype was recovered from an adult with an advanced solid tumor such as melanoma, head and neck, liver or kidney cancer. The chain is built from TRBV7-2 and TRBJ1-2, with TRBD1 identical over 8 bases. The chain's CDR3 is CASSKRQGRGYTF. CDR3 in DNA: TGTGCCAGCAGCAAACGACAGGGGCGTGGCTACACCTTC.